The subject of this entry is one T cell receptor beta chain. This sample stems from a study of identical twins. Trimming took 0 bases from V and 3 from J, leaving 6 bases between them. The germline gives CDR1 WSHSY, CDR2 SAAADI. The CDR3 totals 13 residues. Every sampled donor was Caucasian and healthy. TCRdb recomputed calls from the 5' RACE reads with MiXCR, one row per CDR3 protein. The table lists 1.5 million to 2 million distinct CDR3 sequences, about 31% of them singletons, with about 0.27% in the top ten. The sequencing sample was made of cord blood. The origin of this receptor is a newborn girl in good health. V and J are TRBV10-2 and TRBJ2-7, with D hard to call. The CDR3 nucleotides read TGCGCCAGCAGTGAGTCCCCCTACTACGAGCAGTACTTC. This translates into CASSESPYYEQYF.